The present TCR beta chain was sequenced within a study of T-cell memory formation after mild COVID-19. This clonotype turned up a few times. Each CDR3 protein gets one entry after TCRdb re-called the 5' RACE reads with MiXCR. The sample carries hundreds of thousands of distinct CDR3 sequences, 20% to 25% recorded once. The CDR3 contains 12 residues. The germline V gene encodes CDR1 ENHRY and CDR2 SYGVKD. The V gene lost 1 base and the J gene lost 9 bases, with 7 bases spanning the gap. The receptor was derived from a man aged 18 to 30 who had mild COVID-19 (a few samples of this study predate the infection). Cell type and time point are not known. This rearrangement joins TRBV10-3 to TRBJ1-5; no clear D. Sequencing input: PBMCs or a T cell subset sorted from them (not recorded which). CDR3 nucleotide sequence: TGTGCCATCAGTGAGTTCGACCGGCCCCAGCATTTT. It encodes CAISEFDRPQHF.